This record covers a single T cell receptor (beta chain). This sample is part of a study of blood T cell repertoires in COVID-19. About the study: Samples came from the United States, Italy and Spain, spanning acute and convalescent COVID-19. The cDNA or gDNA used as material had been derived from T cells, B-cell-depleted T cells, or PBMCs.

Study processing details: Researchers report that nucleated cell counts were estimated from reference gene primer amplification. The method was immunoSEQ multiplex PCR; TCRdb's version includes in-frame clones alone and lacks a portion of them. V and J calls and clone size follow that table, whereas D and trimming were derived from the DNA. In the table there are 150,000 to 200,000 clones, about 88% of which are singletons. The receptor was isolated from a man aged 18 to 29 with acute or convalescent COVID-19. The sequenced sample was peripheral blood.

The CDR3 sequence: CASSVASGTISTDTQYF. For the CDR3, the DNA is TGTGCCAGCAGCGTAGCTTCCGGGACTATCTCCACAGATACGCAGTATTTT. J is TRBJ2-3 and V is TRBV9; 7 bases fit TRBD2. Trimming took 0 bases from V and 2 from J; bases not matched to a gene: 9. The CDR3 runs to 17 residues. Germline CDR1 and CDR2: SGDLS and YYNGEE.